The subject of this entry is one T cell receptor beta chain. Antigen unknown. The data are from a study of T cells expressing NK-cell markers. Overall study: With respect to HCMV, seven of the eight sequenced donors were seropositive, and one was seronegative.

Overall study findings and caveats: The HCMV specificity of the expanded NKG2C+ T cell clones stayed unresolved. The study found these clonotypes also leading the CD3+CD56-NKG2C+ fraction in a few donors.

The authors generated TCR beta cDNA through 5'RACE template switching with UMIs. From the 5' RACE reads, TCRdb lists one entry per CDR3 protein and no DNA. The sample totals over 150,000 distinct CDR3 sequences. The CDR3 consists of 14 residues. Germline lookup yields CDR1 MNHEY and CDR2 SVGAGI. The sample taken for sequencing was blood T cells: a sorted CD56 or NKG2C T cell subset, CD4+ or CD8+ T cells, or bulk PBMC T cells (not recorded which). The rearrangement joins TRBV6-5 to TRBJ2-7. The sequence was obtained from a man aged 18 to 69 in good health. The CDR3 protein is CASSYGSGIDEQYF.